This T cell receptor beta chain was recorded in a study of blood T cell repertoires in COVID-19 (dated by TCRdb to 2019 to 2021). As for the study more broadly: Samples from collaborators originated in the United States, Italy and Spain and spanned both the acute and convalescent phases of COVID-19. Nearly every sample came with metadata listing a de-identified subject ID, COVID-19 status, age in years and sex. The repertoires were released in a freely available public database intended as a resource for research on the immune response to SARS-CoV-2. Where HLA class I and class II types were available, the types were taken from metadata supplied by the sample provider, not from assay-based typing. The samples were drawn from two sources: the first 160 participants of the ongoing ImmuneRACE study, and fewer than 1,500 subjects contributed by 6 global collaborators. The prospective study material was composed of cDNA or gDNA derived from T cells, B-cell-depleted T cells, or PBMCs. Subjects who had been exposed to COVID-19, were actively infected with it, or had recovered from it provided the deeply sampled blood TCRbeta repertoires that made up the dataset. General study outcomes and caveats: The amount of clinical and demographic metadata varied by source and participant and was provided uncurated.

TCRbeta CDR3 regions were amplified from genomic DNA by means of the immunoSEQ Assay, a bias-controlled multiplex PCR. The authors' pipeline ran thus. Within the assay, amplification of reference gene primers was used to estimate how many nucleated cells each sample contained. To quantify the absolute abundance of each unique TCRbeta CDR3 rearrangement, sequence reads were collapsed and filtered. Productive Simpson clonality was computed per sample as the square root of Simpson's diversity index over productive rearrangements. As stored in TCRdb, this immuneACCESS dataset retains in-frame rearrangements with V and J assigned. A fraction of the clones does not appear; measured against another copy, unresolved V genes explain less than half of the discrepancy, and the remainder lacks a known reason. For V, J and clone size, that table is used; D and trimming come from the DNA. The sample yields 310,000 or so clones; about nine tenths were counted once. Around 10% of the sample is in the top ten clones.

One collaborating source in Seattle enrolled patients while the patients were actively infected and followed the patients over time throughout the course of disease. Collaborating institutions collected whole blood in K2EDTA tubes following their own protocols. For TCRbeta analysis, collaborators shipped samples in one of three forms: frozen whole blood, isolated PBMCs, or DNA extracted from either of those sample types. V is cut back by 2 bases and J by 10 bases, with 6 bases in the junction unmatched. The germline V gene sets CDR1 to SGHTA and CDR2 to FQGNSA. Measured from the cysteine to the phenylalanine, the CDR3 is 13 residues long. Only the CDR3 DNA is retained, 39 bases long and in frame from the first base. As for this clone: The clone's antigen remains unknown. Base quality data are lacking; no much larger clone is found one base away.

The clonotype was recovered from a woman in her 30s with COVID-19, enrolled during active disease. The sample comprised peripheral blood. Recombination linked TRBV7-2 to TRBJ1-1; TRBD1 aligns with 8 central bases. CDR3 reads: CASSLPGQVTAFF. The DNA sequence follows: TGTGCCAGCAGCTTACCGGGACAGGTGACAGCTTTCTTT.